This T cell receptor (beta chain) was observed in a study of human T cells and chemical hapten exposure. Whole-study context: Diphenylcyclopropenone was applied weekly to patients' scalps across the roughly 23-week study. Small pooled library volume differences mainly caused per-sample TCR yield variation. Study-wide findings and caveats: Expanded TCRs grouped into significantly more large CDR3 similarity clusters than controls produced. Following DPC sensitization, TCRs present above 1 in 1000 frequency showed no change.

The sample's time point: patch test 1, 2 weeks after DPC sensitization. Treatment described: therapeutic diphenylcyclopropenone sensitization with weekly scalp DPC. A few counts support this clonotype. The antigen remains unidentified. The CDR3 runs to 16 residues. Per germline, CDR1 ENHRY and CDR2 SYGVKD. The ends were cut back, 2 bases at V and 3 bases at J, with 11 bases in the middle. One entry per CDR3 protein results from TCRdb running MiXCR on the RACE reads. The top ten clones hold 3.5% of a sample with tens of thousands of distinct CDR3 sequences, about an eighth of them seen once. The clonotype comes from a woman aged 55-69 years with alopecia areata. Some clones in this sample may be carry-over from other donors' samples. The rearrangement links TRBV10-3 to TRBJ1-6; D is perhaps TRBD1 (5 bases). The input for sequencing was whole blood, taken in connection with sensitization to the hapten diphenylcyclopropenone (DPC). The CDR3: CAISEPREYYNSPLHF. The CDR3, as DNA: TGTGCCATCAGTGAGCCCAGGGAGTACTATAATTCACCCCTCCACTTT.